The 9 T cell receptor beta chains below come from one sample, sequenced in a study of blood T cell repertoires in COVID-19. TCRdb's copy holds only in-frame clones and misses some; the assay was immunoSEQ multiplex PCR. In the table there are about 160,000 clones, 92% of which are singletons. The material sequenced was peripheral blood. The receptors originated from a man aged 25 to 45 with COVID-19, enrolled during active disease.

The chain recombines TRBV29-1 with TRBJ1-1, with D possibly TRBD1 on 6 matching bases. The germline CDR1 and CDR2 sequences are SQVTM and ANQGSEA. The CDR3 consists of 14 residues. V was clipped by 8 bases and J by 4 bases, with 20 bases between them. CDR3 loop: CSTDPGGLSTEAFF. The CDR3 DNA sequence: TGCAGCACTGACCCCGGGGGGCTGTCCACTGAAGCTTTCTTT.

This sequence joins TRBV7-9 and TRBJ2-7; D is ambiguous. Germline V CDR1 and CDR2: SEHNR, FQNEAQ (reference sequence). V lost 1 base, J lost 4 bases, and 17 bases lay in between. The CDR3 consists of 16 residues. CDR3 residues: CASSLDVGAALYEQYF. DNA of the CDR3: TGTGCCAGCAGCTTAGATGTGGGTGCAGCGCTTTACGAGCAGTACTTC.

The rearrangement links TRBV5-1 to TRBJ2-1; D perhaps matches TRBD2 (6 bases). Germline assignment: CDR1 SGHRS and CDR2 YFSETQ. Deletions cut 3 bases from V and 5 bases from J, with 15 bases between. The CDR3 sequence is 15 residues long. The CDR3: CASSSVGLENNEQFF. The CDR3 bases are TGCGCCAGCAGCTCCGTGGGACTGGAGAACAATGAGCAGTTCTTC. Filled out from reference TRBV5-1 and TRBJ2-1, the complete variable domain reads KAGVTQTPRYLIKTRGQQVTLSCSPISGHRSVSWYQQTPGQGLQFLFEYFSETQRNKGNFPGRFSGRQFSNSRSEMNVSTLELGDSALYLCASSSVGLENNEQFFGPGTRLTVL.

The V and J genes are TRBV19 and TRBJ1-1, with D maybe TRBD1 (6 bases). This CDR3 is built from 13 residues. V was cut by 9 bases and J by 4 bases, with 15 bases left in between. Germline CDR1 is LNHDA and CDR2 is SQIVND (reference sequence). DNA of the CDR3: TGTGCCAGCTCGCAGGGGACAATCACTGAAGCTTTCTTT. It yields the protein CASSQGTITEAFF.

V gene TRBV5-4 combines with J gene TRBJ1-5, with D perhaps matching TRBD1 (5 bases). This CDR3 comprises 15 residues. Between the trimmed V and J ends, which lost 1 base and 0 bases, there was a span of 8 bases. Germline assignment: CDR1 SGHNT and CDR2 YYREEE (reference sequence). The CDR3 DNA follows: TGTGCCAGCAGCTTGTGGGGGGGTAGCAATCAGCCCCAGCATTTT. It translates to CASSLWGGSNQPQHF.

V usage is TRBV29-1 and J usage is TRBJ1-1, with D uncertain. The CDR3 totals 13 residues. Per germline, CDR1 SQVTM and CDR2 ANQGSEA. V was clipped by 7 bases and J by 4 bases, with 16 bases between them. The CDR3 loop is CSARLVTGTEAFF. The CDR3 bases are TGCAGCGCCAGACTTGTGACTGGCACTGAAGCTTTCTTT.

This clone has just a few counts. The chain couples TRBV13 to TRBJ2-1, with 14 bases identical to TRBD2. The CDR3 totals 16 residues. After removal of 5 bases from V and 7 bases from J, the junction contained 7 bases not matched to a gene. Germline loops: CDR1 PRHDT, CDR2 FYEKMQ (reference sequence). As DNA, the CDR3 is TGTGCCAGCAGCGAGACTAGCGGGGGGGCGAAGAATGAGCAGTTCTTC. It encodes CASSETSGGAKNEQFF.

The chain couples TRBV5-1 to TRBJ1-3; D gene ambiguous. The CDR3 has 14 residues. Trimming left V 7 bases short and J 7 bases short, with 18 bases between. The V gene's germline CDR1 is SGHRS and CDR2 YFSETQ. The CDR3 here is CASSTENPTNTIYF. As DNA, the CDR3 is TGCGCCAGCTCAACAGAAAATCCGACCAACACCATATATTTT. The whole variable domain, filled in from reference TRBV5-1 and TRBJ1-3, reads KAGVTQTPRYLIKTRGQQVTLSCSPISGHRSVSWYQQTPGQGLQFLFEYFSETQRNKGNFPGRFSGRQFSNSRSEMNVSTLELGDSALYLCASSTENPTNTIYFGEGSWLTVV.

The rearrangement joins TRBV6-5 to TRBJ1-3, with D tentatively TRBD1 (5 bases). From germline, CDR1 is MNHEY and CDR2 SVGAGI. The germline V and J ends were trimmed by 8 bases and 4 bases, with 9 bases remaining between them. There are 12 residues in the CDR3. CDR3 coding DNA: TGTGCCAGCTGGGCAGGGGGAAACACCATATATTTT. Translating gives CASWAGGNTIYF.